This T cell receptor (beta chain) was found in a study of T cell repertoires in cytomegalovirus infection. Study in general: Public TCR beta signature analysis indicated the presence of both CMV infection and matching HLA type.

Each CDR3 protein is one row after TCRdb ran MiXCR on the reads. The repertoire consists of more than 300,000 distinct CDR3 sequences, with roughly 34% occurring once and the leading ten covering 13%. This clonotype came up a few times. What it binds is unknown. Trimming removed 5 bases at V and 7 bases at J, with 14 bases between. The CDR3 totals 14 residues. In germline, CDR1 is SGHTA, CDR2 FQGNSA. General observations from the study: Using cumulative public TCR beta family frequency, the authors identified those who carried CMV together with the relevant HLA. In two of eight donors, the top clonotype was HLA-C-restricted CMV-specific.

The sequence came from a human donor in good health (CMV status not recorded). Some clones in this sample may be carry-over from other donors' samples. The source was cultured PBMCs, collected from culture after CMV antigen stimulation. The chain combines TRBV7-2 with TRBJ1-4; perhaps TRBD1 as D (6 bases). The CDR3 reads CASSPPGTIEKLFF. CDR3 DNA: TGTGCCAGCAGCCCCCCCGGGACAATTGAAAAACTGTTTTTT.